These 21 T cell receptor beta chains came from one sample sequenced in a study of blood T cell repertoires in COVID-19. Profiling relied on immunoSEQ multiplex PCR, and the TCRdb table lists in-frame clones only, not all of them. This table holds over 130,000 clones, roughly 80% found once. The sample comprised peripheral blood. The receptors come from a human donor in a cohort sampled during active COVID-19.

The CDR3 sequence: CAIRVHGKGDGGRNEQFF. Written as DNA, the CDR3 is TGTGCCATCCGCGTTCATGGTAAGGGGGACGGAGGAAGGAATGAGCAGTTCTTC. The chain is built from TRBV10-3 and TRBJ2-1, with a weak D call TRBD1 (6 bases). The CDR3 is made up of 18 amino acids. In germline, CDR1 is ENHRY, CDR2 SYGVKD. Between the trimmed V and J ends, which lost 8 bases and 7 bases, there was a span of 30 bases.

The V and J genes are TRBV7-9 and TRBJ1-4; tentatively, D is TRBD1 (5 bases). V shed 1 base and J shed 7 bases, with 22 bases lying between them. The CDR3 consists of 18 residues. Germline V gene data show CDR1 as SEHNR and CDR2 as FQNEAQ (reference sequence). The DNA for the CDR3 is TGTGCCAGCAGCTTAGTGGGCCAGGGAATCACCTTGGGTGAAAAACTGTTTTTT. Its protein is CASSLVGQGITLGEKLFF.

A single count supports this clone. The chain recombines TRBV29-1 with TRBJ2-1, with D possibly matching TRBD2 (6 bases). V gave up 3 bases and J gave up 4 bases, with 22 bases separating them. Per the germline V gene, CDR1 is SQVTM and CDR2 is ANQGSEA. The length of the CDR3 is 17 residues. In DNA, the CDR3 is TGCAGCGTTGACCTGGGGGGACGCGGACTACCATACAATGAGCAGTTCTTC. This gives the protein CSVDLGGRGLPYNEQFF.

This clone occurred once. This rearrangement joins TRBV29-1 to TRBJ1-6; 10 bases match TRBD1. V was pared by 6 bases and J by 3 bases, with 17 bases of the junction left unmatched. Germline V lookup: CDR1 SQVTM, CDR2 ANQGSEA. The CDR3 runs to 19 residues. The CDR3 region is CSVQTGGLTRVYYNSPLHF. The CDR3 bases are TGCAGCGTCCAGACAGGGGGCCTTACAAGGGTTTACTATAATTCACCCCTCCACTTT.

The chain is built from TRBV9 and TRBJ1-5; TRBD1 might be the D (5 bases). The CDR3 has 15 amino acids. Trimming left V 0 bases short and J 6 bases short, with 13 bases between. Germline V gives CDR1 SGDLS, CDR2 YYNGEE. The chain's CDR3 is CASSVGLQGGQPQHF. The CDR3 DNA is TGTGCCAGCAGCGTAGGTTTGCAGGGAGGTCAGCCCCAGCATTTT.

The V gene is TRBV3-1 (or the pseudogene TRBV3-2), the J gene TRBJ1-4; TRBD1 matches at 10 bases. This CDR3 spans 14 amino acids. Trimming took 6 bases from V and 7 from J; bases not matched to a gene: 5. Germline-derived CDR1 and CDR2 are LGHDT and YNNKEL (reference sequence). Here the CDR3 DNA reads TGTGCCAGCAGGCCCGGGACAGGGGTTGAAAAACTGTTTTTT. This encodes CASRPGTGVEKLFF.

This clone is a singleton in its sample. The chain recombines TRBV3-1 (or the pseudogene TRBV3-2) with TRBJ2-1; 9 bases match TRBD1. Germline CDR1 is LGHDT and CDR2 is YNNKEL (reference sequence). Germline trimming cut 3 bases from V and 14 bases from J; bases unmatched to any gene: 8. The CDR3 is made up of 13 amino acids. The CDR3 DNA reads TGTGCCAGCAGCCACAATACCGGGACAGGGAAGTTCTTC. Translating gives CASSHNTGTGKFF.

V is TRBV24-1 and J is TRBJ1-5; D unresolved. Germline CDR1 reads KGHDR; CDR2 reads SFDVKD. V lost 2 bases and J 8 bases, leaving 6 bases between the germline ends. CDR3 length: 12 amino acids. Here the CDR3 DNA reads TGTGCCACCAGTGATTCACGGGAGCCCCAGCATTTT. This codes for CATSDSREPQHF.

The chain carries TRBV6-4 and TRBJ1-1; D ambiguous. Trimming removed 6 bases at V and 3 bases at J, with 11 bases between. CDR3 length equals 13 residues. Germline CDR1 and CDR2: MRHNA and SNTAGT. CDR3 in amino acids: CASSQQRDTEAFF. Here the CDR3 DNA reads TGTGCCAGCAGCCAACAGCGGGACACTGAAGCTTTCTTT.

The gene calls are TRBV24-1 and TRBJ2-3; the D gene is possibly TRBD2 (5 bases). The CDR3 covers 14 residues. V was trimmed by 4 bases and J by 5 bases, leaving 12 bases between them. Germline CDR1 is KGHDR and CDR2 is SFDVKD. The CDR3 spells CATSDGELEDTQYF. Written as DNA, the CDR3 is TGTGCCACCAGTGACGGGGAGCTAGAAGATACGCAGTATTTT.

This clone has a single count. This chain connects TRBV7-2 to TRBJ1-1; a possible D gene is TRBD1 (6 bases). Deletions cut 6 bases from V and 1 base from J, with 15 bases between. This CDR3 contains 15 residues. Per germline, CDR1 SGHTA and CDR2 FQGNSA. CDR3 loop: CASSRGQGSNTEAFF. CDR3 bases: TGTGCCAGCAGTCGGGGTCAGGGGTCGAACACTGAAGCTTTCTTT.

The DNA for the CDR3 is TGCGCCAGCAGCGAGGACAGGGGAATTTCGTATGGCTACACCTTC. It codes for CASSEDRGISYGYTF. This rearrangement joins TRBV5-1 to TRBJ1-2, with 9 bases fitting TRBD1. The trim removed 4 bases at V and 5 bases at J, leaving 9 bases unmatched. In germline, CDR1 is SGHRS, CDR2 YFSETQ. The CDR3 totals 15 residues.

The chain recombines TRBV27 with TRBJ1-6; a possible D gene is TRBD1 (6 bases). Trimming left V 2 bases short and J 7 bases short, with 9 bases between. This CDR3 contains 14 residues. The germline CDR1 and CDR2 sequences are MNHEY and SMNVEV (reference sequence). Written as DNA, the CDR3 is TGTGCCAGCAGTTTAAACAGGGTAAATTCACCCCTCCACTTT. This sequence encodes CASSLNRVNSPLHF.

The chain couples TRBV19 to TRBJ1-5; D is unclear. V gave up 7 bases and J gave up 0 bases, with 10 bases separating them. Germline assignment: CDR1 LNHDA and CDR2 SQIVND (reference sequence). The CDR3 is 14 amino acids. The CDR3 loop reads CASTDNYSNQPQHF. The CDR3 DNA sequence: TGTGCCAGTACTGACAATTATAGCAATCAGCCCCAGCATTTT. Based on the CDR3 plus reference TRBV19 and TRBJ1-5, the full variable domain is DGGITQSPKYLFRKEGQNVTLSCEQNLNHDAMYWYRQDPGQGLRLIYYSQIVNDFQKGDIAEGYSVSREKKESFPLTVTSAQKNPTAFYLCASTDNYSNQPQHFGDGTRLSIL.

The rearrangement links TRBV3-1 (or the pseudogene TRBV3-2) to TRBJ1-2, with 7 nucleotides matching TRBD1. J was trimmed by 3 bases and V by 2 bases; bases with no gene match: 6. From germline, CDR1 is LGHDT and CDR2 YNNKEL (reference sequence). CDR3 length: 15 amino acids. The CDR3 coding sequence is TGTGCCAGCAGCCAAAGGGACAGAGCCCACTATGGCTACACCTTC. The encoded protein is CASSQRDRAHYGYTF.

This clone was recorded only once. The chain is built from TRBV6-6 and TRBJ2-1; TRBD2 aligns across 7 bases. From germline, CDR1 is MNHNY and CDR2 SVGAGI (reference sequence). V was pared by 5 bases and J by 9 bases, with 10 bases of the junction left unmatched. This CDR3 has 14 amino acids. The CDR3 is CASSPRGAGSEQFF. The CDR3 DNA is TGTGCCAGCAGTCCTCGGGGAGCGGGGAGTGAGCAGTTCTTC.

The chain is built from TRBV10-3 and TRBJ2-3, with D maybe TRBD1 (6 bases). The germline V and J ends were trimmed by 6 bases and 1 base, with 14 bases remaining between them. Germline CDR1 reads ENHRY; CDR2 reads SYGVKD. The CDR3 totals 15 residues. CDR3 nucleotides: TGTGCCATCAGCGCCACAGGGTTTGGCACAGATACGCAGTATTTT. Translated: CAISATGFGTDTQYF.

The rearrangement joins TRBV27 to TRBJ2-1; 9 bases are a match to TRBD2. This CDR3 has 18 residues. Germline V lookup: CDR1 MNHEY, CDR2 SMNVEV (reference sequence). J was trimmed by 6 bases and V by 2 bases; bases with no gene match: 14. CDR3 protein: CASSLNAPQRGVRNEQFF. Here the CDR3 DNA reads TGTGCCAGCAGTTTAAACGCCCCACAGCGGGGGGTTCGCAATGAGCAGTTCTTC.

CDR3 residues: CASSQPGLAVEETQYF. CDR3 bases: TGTGCCAGCAGTCAACCCGGACTAGCGGTAGAAGAGACCCAGTACTTC. This rearrangement joins TRBV9 to TRBJ2-5, with TRBD2 matching 10 bases. Per germline, CDR1 SGDLS and CDR2 YYNGEE. CDR3 length: 16 residues. With 5 bases clipped from V and 3 bases from J, the junction kept 10 bases outside the gene matches.

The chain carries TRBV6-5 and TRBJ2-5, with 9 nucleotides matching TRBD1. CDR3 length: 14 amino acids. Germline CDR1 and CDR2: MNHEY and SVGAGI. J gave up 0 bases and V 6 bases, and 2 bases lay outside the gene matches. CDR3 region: CASRGTGYQETQYF. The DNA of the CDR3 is TGTGCCAGCAGGGGGACAGGGTACCAAGAGACCCAGTACTTC.

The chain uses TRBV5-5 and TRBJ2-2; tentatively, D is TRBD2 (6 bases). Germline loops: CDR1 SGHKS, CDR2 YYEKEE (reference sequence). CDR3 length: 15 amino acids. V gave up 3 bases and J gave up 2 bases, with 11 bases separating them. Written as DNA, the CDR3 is TGTGCCAGCAGCTGGGGACTGCTCAACACCGGGGAGCTGTTTTTT. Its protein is CASSWGLLNTGELFF.